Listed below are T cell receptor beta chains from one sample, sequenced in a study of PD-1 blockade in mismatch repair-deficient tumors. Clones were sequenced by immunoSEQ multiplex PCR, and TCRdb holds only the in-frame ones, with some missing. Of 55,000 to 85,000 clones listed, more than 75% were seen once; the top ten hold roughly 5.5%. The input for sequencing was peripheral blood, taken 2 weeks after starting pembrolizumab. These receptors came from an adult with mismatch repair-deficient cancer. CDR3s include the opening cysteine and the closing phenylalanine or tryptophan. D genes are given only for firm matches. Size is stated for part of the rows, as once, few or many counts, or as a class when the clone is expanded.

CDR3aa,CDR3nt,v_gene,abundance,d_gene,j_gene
CASSPWTSGRAQYEQYF,TGTGCCAGCAGCCCGTGGACTAGCGGGAGGGCCCAGTACGAGCAGTACTTC,TRBV5-6,-,TRBD2,TRBJ2-7
CASPEDYSYEQYF,TGTGCCAGCCCAGAGGACTACTCCTACGAGCAGTACTTC,TRBV6-1,few,-,TRBJ2-7
CASSLKAHDTQYF,TGTGCCAGCAGTTTAAAAGCGCATGATACGCAGTATTTT,TRBV27,few,-,TRBJ2-3
CASTPQGAAGELFF,TGTGCCAGCACACCACAGGGGGCTGCCGGGGAGCTGTTTTTT,TRBV7-9,-,TRBD1,TRBJ2-2
CASSVAEGAIYGYTF,TGTGCCAGCAGCGTAGCAGAGGGGGCGATCTATGGCTACACCTTC,TRBV9,-,TRBD1,TRBJ1-2
CASSFMTSGYNEQFF,TGTGCCAGCAGCTTCATGACTAGCGGTTACAATGAGCAGTTCTTC,TRBV7-3,few,TRBD2,TRBJ2-1
CASSSARPGFYNEQFF,TGTGCCAGCAGCTCCGCAAGGCCAGGCTTTTACAATGAGCAGTTCTTC,TRBV5-8,-,-,TRBJ2-1
CAGLAAKFTGELFF,TGTGCTGGACTAGCGGCTAAGTTCACCGGGGAGCTGTTTTTT,TRBV30,-,TRBD2,TRBJ2-2
CASSSTQNTEAFF,TGTGCCAGCTCATCGACACAGAACACTGAAGCTTTCTTT,TRBV18,-,-,TRBJ1-1
CASSLNGREIYNEQFF,TGTGCCAGCAGCTTAAACGGACGGGAGATCTACAATGAGCAGTTCTTC,TRBV7-3,-,-,TRBJ2-1
CASSLGTGETQYF,TGTGCCAGCAGCTTGGGGACAGGAGAGACCCAGTACTTC,TRBV5-4,once,TRBD1,TRBJ2-5
CASNRKREGYNEQFF,TGTGCCAGCAACCGAAAGCGGGAGGGTTACAATGAGCAGTTCTTC,TRBV7-9,-,TRBD2,TRBJ2-1
CASSRGGGGDTQYF,TGTGCCAGCAGCCGGGGGGGCGGGGGAGATACGCAGTATTTT,TRBV7-8,-,TRBD2,TRBJ2-3
CASFPGGPADTQYF,TGTGCCAGCTTCCCGGGAGGGCCAGCGGATACGCAGTATTTT,TRBV28,-,TRBD2,TRBJ2-3
CASNLQGYNTEAFF,TGTGCCAGCAATTTACAGGGATATAACACTGAAGCTTTCTTT,TRBV5-4,-,-,TRBJ1-1
CASSQVAGPAYNEQFF,TGTGCCAGCAGCCAAGTGGCGGGACCGGCCTACAATGAGCAGTTCTTC,TRBV4-2,-,-,TRBJ2-1
CASSHQGANTEAFF,TGTGCCAGCAGCCACCAGGGGGCGAACACTGAAGCTTTCTTT,TRBV14,once,TRBD1,TRBJ1-1
CASSQDRMTPFF,TGTGCCAGTAGCCAGGACAGAATGACGCCGTTCTTC,TRBV19,-,-,TRBJ2-1
CASSISGQGSSYEQYF,TGTGCCAGTAGTATTAGCGGTCAGGGCTCCTCCTACGAGCAGTACTTC,TRBV19,-,-,TRBJ2-7
CASNEGGPETQYF,TGCGCCAGCAATGAGGGAGGGCCAGAGACCCAGTACTTC,TRBV5-1,-,TRBD2,TRBJ2-5
CASSLAPNQPQHF,TGTGCCAGCAGCTTAGCACCCAATCAGCCCCAGCATTTT,TRBV7-9,-,-,TRBJ1-5
CASTLGGTGGNYGYTF,TGTGCCAGCACCCTCGGGGGGACAGGGGGTAATTATGGCTACACCTTC,TRBV28,-,TRBD1,TRBJ1-2
CAWSTLGQGITEAFF,TGTGCCTGGAGTACCCTCGGACAGGGTATTACTGAAGCTTTCTTT,TRBV30,-,TRBD1,TRBJ1-1
CASSLGGGSRGTDTQYF,TGTGCCAGCAGCCTAGGGGGCGGGAGTAGGGGAACAGATACGCAGTATTTT,TRBV2,-,-,TRBJ2-3